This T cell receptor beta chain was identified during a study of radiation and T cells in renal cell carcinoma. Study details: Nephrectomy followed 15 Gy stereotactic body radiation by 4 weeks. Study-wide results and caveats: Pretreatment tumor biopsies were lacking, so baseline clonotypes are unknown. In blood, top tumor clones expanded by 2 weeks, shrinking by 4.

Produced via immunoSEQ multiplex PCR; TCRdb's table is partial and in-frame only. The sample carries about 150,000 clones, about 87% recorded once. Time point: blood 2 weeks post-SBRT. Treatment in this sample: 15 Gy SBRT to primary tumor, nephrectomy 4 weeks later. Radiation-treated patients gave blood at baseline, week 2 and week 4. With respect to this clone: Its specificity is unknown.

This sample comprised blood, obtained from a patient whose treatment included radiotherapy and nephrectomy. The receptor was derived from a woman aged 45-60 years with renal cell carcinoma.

The CDR3 nucleotides are TGTGCCAGCACTAGACAGGGGGTGTGGGAGCAGTACTTC. Translating gives CASTRQGVWEQYF. This chain links TRBV6-1 with TRBJ2-7; TRBD1 matches 9 bases. CDR3 length equals 13 residues. With V trimmed by 7 bases and J by 7 bases, 8 bases remained unmatched. CDR1 and CDR2 (germline): MNHNS, SASEGT.